This TCR beta chain originates from a study of T cell responses to AZD1222 COVID-19 vaccine. Broader study findings: Sampled repertoires all dated from after the peak T cell response. Nearly half of spike-specific TCRs reportedly go after variant regions that carry no mutations. Clonal diversity may have been underestimated, and the donors were mostly white British, with more females than males.

Method: immunoSEQ multiplex PCR; TCRdb's copy keeps in-frame clones and lacks some. The sample includes around 66,000 clones, more than 75% of them seen just once. Germline lookup yields CDR1 KGHSH and CDR2 LQKENI. The CDR3 is made up of 15 amino acids. V was clipped by 1 base and J by 0 bases, with 10 bases between them. This clone was detected once. The antigen is unknown. The receptor was derived from an adult who received the MenACWY meningococcal vaccine as a control. Specimen: peripheral blood, collected 28 days after the second dose of the MenACWY control vaccine. V and J are TRBV18 and TRBJ2-7; D perhaps matches TRBD1 (6 bases). The CDR3 region is CASSPRGPSSYEQYF. The CDR3 bases are TGTGCCAGCTCACCACGGGGGCCGAGCTCCTACGAGCAGTACTTC.